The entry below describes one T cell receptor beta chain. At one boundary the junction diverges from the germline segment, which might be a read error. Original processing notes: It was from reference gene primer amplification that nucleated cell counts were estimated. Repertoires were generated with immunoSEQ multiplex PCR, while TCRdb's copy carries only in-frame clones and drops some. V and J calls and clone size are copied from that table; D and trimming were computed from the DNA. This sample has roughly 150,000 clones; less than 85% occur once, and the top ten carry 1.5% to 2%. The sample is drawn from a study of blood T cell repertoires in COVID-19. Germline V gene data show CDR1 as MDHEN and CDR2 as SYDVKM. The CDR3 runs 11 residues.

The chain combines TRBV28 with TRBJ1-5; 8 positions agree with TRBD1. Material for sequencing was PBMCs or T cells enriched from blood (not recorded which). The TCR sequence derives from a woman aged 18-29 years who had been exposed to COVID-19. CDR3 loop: CASSKDRVRDF. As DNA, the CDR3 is TGTGCCAGCAGTAAGGACAGGGTGAGGGATTTT.